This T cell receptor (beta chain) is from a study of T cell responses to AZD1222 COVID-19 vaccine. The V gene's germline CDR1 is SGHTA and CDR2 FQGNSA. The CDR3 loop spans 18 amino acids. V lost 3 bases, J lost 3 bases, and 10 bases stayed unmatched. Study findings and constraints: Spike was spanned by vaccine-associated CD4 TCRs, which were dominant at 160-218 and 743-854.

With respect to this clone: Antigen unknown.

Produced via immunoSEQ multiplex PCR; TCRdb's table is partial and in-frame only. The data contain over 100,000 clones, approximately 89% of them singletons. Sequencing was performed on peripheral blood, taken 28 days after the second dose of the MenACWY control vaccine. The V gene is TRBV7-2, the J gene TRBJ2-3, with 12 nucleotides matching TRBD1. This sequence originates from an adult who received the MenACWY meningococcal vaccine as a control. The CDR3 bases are TGTGCCAGCAGCTTTTTCCGCCGGGACAGGGGGCGAACAGATACGCAGTATTTT. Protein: CASSFFRRDRGRTDTQYF.